This TCR beta chain was sequenced during a study of spatial heterogeneity in lung cancer. Study-wide findings and caveats: Coverage of tumor T cells, an estimated figure, was approximately 7.7% for alpha and around 13% for beta chains. Counts that tracked tumor mutation counts were those of expanded intratumoral alpha and beta TCRs.

The presence of a unique molecular identifier marked each TCR cDNA molecule. Via MiXCR, TCRdb re-called the 5' RACE reads, giving one row per CDR3 protein. In the table there are some 9,800 distinct CDR3 sequences, roughly 54% of which are singletons. Time point indicated: sample taken at primary tumor resection. The sequenced material consisted of unsorted whole RNA from tumor, nontumor lung or frozen PBMC. J was trimmed by 6 bases and V by 2 bases; bases with no gene match: 7. Germline V gives CDR1 SGHTA, CDR2 FQGNSA. This CDR3 has 15 amino acids. To note about this clonotype: Antigen unknown.

This receptor was taken from a female donor with early-stage non-small cell lung cancer. Sequenced material: lung tumor tissue, taken at surgery. V gene TRBV7-2 combines with J gene TRBJ2-7; 10 bases fit TRBD2. CDR3 bases: TGTGCCAGCAGCTTATGGAGCGGGGGGGCTTTCGAGCAGTACTTC. Translated, it gives CASSLWSGGAFEQYF.